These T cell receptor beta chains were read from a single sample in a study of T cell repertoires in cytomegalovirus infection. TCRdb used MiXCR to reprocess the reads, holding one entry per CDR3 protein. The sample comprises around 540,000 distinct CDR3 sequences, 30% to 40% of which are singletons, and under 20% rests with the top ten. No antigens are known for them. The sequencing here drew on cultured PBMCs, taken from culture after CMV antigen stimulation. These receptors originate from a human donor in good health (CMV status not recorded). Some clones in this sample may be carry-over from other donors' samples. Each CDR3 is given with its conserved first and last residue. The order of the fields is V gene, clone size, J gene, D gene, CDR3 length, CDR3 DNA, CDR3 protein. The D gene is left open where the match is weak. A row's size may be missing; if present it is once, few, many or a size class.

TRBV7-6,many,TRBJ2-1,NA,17,TGTGCCAGCAGCTTAGATCCGGAGCATGCATCCTACAATGAGCAGTTCTTC,CASSLDPEHASYNEQFF
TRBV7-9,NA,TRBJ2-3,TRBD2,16,TGTGCCAGCAGCGTGCGTCTAGCGGGGTACACAGATACGCAGTATTTT,CASSVRLAGYTDTQYF
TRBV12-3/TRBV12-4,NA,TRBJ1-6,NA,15,TGTGCCAGCAGTCTTGGGGGGGGGAATAATTCACCCCTCCACTTT,CASSLGGGNNSPLHF
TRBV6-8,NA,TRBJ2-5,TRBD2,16,TGTGCCAGCAGTTACTCGTGGGCTAGCGGACAAGAGACCCAGTACTTC,CASSYSWASGQETQYF
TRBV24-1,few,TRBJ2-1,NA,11,TGTGCCACCAGTGCTGGCAATGAGCAGTTCTTC,CATSAGNEQFF
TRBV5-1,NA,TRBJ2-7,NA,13,TGCGCCAGCAGCGGGGGATCACCCTACGAGCAGTACTTC,CASSGGSPYEQYF
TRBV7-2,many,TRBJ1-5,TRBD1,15,TGTGCCAGCAGCTTAGGACGGGACAGTGGACAGCCCCAGCATTTT,CASSLGRDSGQPQHF
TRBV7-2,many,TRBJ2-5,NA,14,TGTGCCAGCAGCTTAAGCAGGCCCAAAGAGACCCAGTACTTC,CASSLSRPKETQYF
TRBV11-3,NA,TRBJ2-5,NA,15,TGTGCCAGCAGCAGCGTATGGGCCAGTGAAGAGACCCAGTACTTC,CASSSVWASEETQYF
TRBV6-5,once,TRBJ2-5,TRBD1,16,TGTGCCAGCAGTTCAACGACAGGGGGAGGGCAAGAGACCCAGTACTTC,CASSSTTGGGQETQYF
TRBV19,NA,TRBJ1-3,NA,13,TGTGCCAGTACTATCGGCCCTGGAAACACCATATATTTT,CASTIGPGNTIYF
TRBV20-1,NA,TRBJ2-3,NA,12,TGCAGTGCTCCCTCGGGGTCAGATACGCAGTATTTT,CSAPSGSDTQYF
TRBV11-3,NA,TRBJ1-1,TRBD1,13,TGTGCCAGCACCCGAGACAGGGGGCGGGAAGCTTTCTTT,CASTRDRGREAFF
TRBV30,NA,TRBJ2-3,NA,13,TGTGCCTGGAGTGAGGGCGTCACAGATACGCAGTATTTT,CAWSEGVTDTQYF
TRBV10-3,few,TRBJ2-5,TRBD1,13,TGTGCCACCTGGGGACAGGGGGCAGAGACCCAGTACTTC,CATWGQGAETQYF
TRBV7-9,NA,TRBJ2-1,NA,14,TGTGCCAGCAGCTTATACCGGGGTCACAATGAGCAGTTCTTC,CASSLYRGHNEQFF
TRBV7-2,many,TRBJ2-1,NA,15,TGTGCCAGCAGCTTAGAAAATTGGCTAGGCAATGAGCAGTTCTTC,CASSLENWLGNEQFF
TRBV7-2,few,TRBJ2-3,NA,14,TGTGCCAGCAGCCTAGCGCGCCCTCCAGATACGCAGTATTTT,CASSLARPPDTQYF
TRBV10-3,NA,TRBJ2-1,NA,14,TGTGCCATCAGGAGGGAAGGCGGGTTAAATGAGCAGTTCTTC,CAIRREGGLNEQFF
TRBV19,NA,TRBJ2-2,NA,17,TGTGCCAGTAACCCGGGTCTCCGAGACCCAAGAGTCGGGGAGCTGTTTTTT,CASNPGLRDPRVGELFF
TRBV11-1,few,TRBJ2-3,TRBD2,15,TGTGCCAGCAGCTGGACTAGCGGGACCGCAGATACGCAGTATTTT,CASSWTSGTADTQYF
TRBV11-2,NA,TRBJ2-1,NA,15,TGTGCCAGCAGCTTTGGGACTGAACCTTCCGGGGAGCAGTTCTTC,CASSFGTEPSGEQFF
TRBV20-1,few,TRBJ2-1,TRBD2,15,TGCAGTGCTCAATTAGCGGGAGGGCCTTCCAATGAGCAGTTCTTC,CSAQLAGGPSNEQFF
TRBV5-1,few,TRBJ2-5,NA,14,TGCGCCAGCTCGGAGAGGGGTTTTGGGCAGACCCAGTACTTC,CASSERGFGQTQYF
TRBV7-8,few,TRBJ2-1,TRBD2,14,TGTGCCAGCAGCATTGGACTAGCGGGAGTAGAACAGTTCTTC,CASSIGLAGVEQFF
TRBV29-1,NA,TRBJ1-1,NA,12,TGCAGCGTTGAAGGGACAAACACTGAAGCTTTCTTT,CSVEGTNTEAFF
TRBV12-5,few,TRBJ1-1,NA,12,TGTGCTAGTGGTTTGTACAACACTGAAGCTTTCTTT,CASGLYNTEAFF
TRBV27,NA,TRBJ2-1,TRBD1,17,TGTGCCAGCAGAGACTCCAGGGGGCAATCTCCCAACAATGAGCAGTTCTTC,CASRDSRGQSPNNEQFF
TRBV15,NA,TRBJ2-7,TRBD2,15,TGTGCCACCAGCAGAGGGGGAGGGAAAGGCTACGAGCAGTACTTC,CATSRGGGKGYEQYF
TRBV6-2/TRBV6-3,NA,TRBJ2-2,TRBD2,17,TGTGCCAGCAGTGCCGTTGGACTAGCGGGAGATGTCGGGGAGCTGTTTTTT,CASSAVGLAGDVGELFF
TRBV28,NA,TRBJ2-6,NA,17,TGTGCCAGCAGTTTATCAGGCAGGAGCTCTGGGGCCAACGTCCTGACTTTC,CASSLSGRSSGANVLTF
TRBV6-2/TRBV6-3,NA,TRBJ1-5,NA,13,TGTGCCAGCAGGTTAGGGATACATCAGCCCCAGCATTTT,CASRLGIHQPQHF
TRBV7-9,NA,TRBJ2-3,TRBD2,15,TGTGCCAGCAGGTCTAGCGGGAGAAGGACAGATACGCAGTATTTT,CASRSSGRRTDTQYF
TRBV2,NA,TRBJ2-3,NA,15,TGTGCCGTACAGGGATCAACAGAGAGACGAGATACGCAGTATTTT,CAVQGSTERRDTQYF
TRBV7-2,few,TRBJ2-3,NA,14,TGTGCCAGCAGCGCTCGGGGGAGTACAGATACGCAGTATTTT,CASSARGSTDTQYF
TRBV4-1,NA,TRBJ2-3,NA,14,TGCGCCAGCAGCCCCGGACCCGTGACAGATACGCAGTATTTT,CASSPGPVTDTQYF
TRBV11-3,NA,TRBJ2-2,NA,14,TGTGCCAGCTCACCATCAGTGAACACCGGGGAGCTGTTTTTT,CASSPSVNTGELFF
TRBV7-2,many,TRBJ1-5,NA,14,TGTGCCAGCAGCTTAGTACAGGGTAGTCAGCCCCAGCATTTT,CASSLVQGSQPQHF
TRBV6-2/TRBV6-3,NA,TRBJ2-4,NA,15,TGTGCCAGCAGTAATGCGGGGCTAGCCAAAAACATTCAGTACTTC,CASSNAGLAKNIQYF